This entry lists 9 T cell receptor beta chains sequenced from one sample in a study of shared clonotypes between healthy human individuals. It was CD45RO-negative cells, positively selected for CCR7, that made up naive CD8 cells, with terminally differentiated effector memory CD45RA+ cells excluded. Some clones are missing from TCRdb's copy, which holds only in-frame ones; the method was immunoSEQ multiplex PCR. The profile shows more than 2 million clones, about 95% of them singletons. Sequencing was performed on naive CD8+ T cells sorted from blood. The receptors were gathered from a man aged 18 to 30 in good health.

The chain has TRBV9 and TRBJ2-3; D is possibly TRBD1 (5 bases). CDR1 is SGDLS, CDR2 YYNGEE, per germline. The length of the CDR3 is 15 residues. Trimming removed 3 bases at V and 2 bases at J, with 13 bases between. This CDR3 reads CASSALGPLTDTQYF. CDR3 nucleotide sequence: TGTGCCAGCAGCGCTTTGGGGCCCCTCACAGATACGCAGTATTTT.

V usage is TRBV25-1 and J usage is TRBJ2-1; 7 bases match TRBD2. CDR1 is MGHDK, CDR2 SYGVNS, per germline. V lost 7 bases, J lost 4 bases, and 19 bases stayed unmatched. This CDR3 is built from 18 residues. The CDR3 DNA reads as TGTGCCAGCAAAAGGACTAGATCATTTTCGCCCACTTACAATGAGCAGTTCTTC. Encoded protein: CASKRTRSFSPTYNEQFF.

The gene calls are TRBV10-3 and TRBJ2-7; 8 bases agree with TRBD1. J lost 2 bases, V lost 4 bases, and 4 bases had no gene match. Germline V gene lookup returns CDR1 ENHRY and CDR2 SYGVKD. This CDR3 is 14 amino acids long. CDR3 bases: TGTGCCATCAGTGGGGACAGGACCGCCTACGAGCAGTACTTC. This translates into CAISGDRTAYEQYF.

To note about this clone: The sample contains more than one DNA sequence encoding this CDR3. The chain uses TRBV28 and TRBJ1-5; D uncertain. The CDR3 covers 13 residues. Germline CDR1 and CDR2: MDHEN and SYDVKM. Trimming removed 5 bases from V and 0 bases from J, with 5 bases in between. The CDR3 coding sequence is TGTGCCAGCAGTCTTAGTAGCAATCAGCCCCAGCATTTT. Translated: CASSLSSNQPQHF.

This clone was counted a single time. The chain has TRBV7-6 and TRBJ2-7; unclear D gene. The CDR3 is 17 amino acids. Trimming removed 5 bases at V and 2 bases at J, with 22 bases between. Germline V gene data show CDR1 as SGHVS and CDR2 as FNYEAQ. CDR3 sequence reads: CASSELGEGVPTYEQYF. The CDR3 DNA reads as TGTGCCAGCAGCGAGCTGGGTGAAGGAGTCCCGACCTACGAGCAGTACTTC.

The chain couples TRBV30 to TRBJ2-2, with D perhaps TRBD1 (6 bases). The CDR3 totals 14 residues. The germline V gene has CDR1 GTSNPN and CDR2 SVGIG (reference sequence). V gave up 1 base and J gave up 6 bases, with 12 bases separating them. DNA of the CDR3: TGTGCCTGGAGTGGGGCAGGGGTATCCGGGGAGCTGTTTTTT. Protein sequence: CAWSGAGVSGELFF. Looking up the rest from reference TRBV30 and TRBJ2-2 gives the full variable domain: SQTIHQWPATLVQPVGSPLSLECTVEGTSNPNLYWYRQAAGRGLQLLFYSVGIGQISSEVPQNLSASRPQDRQFILSSKKLLLSDSGFYLCAWSGAGVSGELFFGEGSRLTVL.

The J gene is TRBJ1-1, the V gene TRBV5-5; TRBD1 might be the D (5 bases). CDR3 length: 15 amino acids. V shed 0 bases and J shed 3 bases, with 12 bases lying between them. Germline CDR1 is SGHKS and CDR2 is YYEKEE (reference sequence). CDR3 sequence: CASSLAGQGHTEAFF. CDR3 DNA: TGTGCCAGCAGCTTGGCTGGCCAGGGTCACACTGAAGCTTTCTTT. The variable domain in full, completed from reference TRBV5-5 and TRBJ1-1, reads DAGVTQSPTHLIKTRGQQVTLRCSPISGHKSVSWYQQVLGQGPQFIFQYYEKEERGRGNFPDRFSARQFPNYSSELNVNALLLGDSALYLCASSLAGQGHTEAFFGQGTRLTVV.

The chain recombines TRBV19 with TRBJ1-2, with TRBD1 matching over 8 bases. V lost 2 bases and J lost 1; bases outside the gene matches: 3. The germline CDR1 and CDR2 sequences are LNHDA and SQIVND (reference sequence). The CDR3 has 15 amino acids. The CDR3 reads CASSILQGDNYGYTF. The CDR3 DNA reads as TGTGCCAGTAGTATACTACAGGGGGATAACTATGGCTACACCTTC.

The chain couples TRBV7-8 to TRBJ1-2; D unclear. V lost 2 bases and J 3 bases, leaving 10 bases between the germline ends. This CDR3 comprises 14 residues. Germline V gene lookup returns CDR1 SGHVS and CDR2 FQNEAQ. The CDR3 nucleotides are TGTGCCAGCAGCTTATTAGCGGGAGACTATGGCTACACCTTC. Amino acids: CASSLLAGDYGYTF.